These 9 T cell receptor beta chains were sequenced from one sample in a study of post-analysis software for immune sequencing data. Overall study results and limits: There were five or six TRBV segments more frequent in patients than controls, and TRBV5-6, TRBV5-1 and TRBV20-1 were among them.

The antigens for these receptors are not known. Built from TCR beta cDNA, the libraries had unique molecular identifiers in them. MiXCR was run by TCRdb on the PCR reads, yielding one entry per CDR3 protein. The sample records approximately 260,000 distinct CDR3 sequences, 36% being singletons. Sequenced input: blood. The receptors stem from a girl aged 10-17 years with multiple sclerosis.

This sequence joins TRBV5-1 and TRBJ2-3; no definite D call. The V gene's germline CDR1 is SGHRS and CDR2 YFSETQ. Trimming removed 1 base at V and 3 bases at J, with 12 bases between. CDR3 size: 15 residues. This CDR3 reads CASSLYGTNTDTQYF. CDR3 DNA: TGCGCCAGCAGCTTGTACGGCACCAATACAGATACGCAGTATTTT.

Worth noting for this clonotype: It may be a read error: a sequence one base away is much more abundant. This chain uses TRBV4-1 with TRBJ2-1; D possibly corresponds to TRBD1 (5 bases). This CDR3 has 13 amino acids. The germline V gene has CDR1 MGHRA and CDR2 YSYEKL. The V end was cut by 3 bases, the J end by 8 bases, with 11 bases between. CDR3: CASSQGPTYEQFF. CDR3 in DNA: TGCGCCAGCAGCCAGGGGCCGACATATGAGCAGTTCTTC.

The genes are TRBV2 and TRBJ1-2; D not certain. Germline V lookup: CDR1 SNHLY, CDR2 FYNNEI. The CDR3 runs to 10 residues. Trimming removed 6 bases at V and 8 bases at J, with 7 bases between. CDR3 residues: CASRGSGYTF. CDR3 sequence (DNA): TGTGCCAGCAGAGGGAGCGGCTACACCTTC.

This clonotype was seen at least ten times. The rearrangement links TRBV20-1 to TRBJ2-3; 8 bases map to TRBD2. Germline CDR1 and CDR2: DFQATT and SNEGSKA (reference sequence). The CDR3 has 15 residues. The trim removed 5 bases at V and 2 bases at J, leaving 9 bases unmatched. CDR3 sequence reads: CSASQVSGNTDTQYF. The CDR3 DNA reads as TGCAGTGCTTCCCAGGTTAGCGGGAACACAGATACGCAGTATTTT.

The chain couples TRBV6-5 to TRBJ1-1, with 7 nucleotides matching TRBD1. This CDR3 comprises 13 residues. Germline values: CDR1 MNHEY, CDR2 SVGAGI. The ends lost 0 bases at V and 8 bases at J; junction bases unmatched: 3. CDR3 sequence reads: CASSYSAGGEAFF. CDR3 nucleotides: TGTGCCAGCAGTTACTCGGCAGGGGGAGAAGCTTTCTTT.

J is TRBJ2-1 and V is TRBV4-1, with 7 bases fitting TRBD2. This CDR3 spans 12 amino acids. The trim removed 3 bases at V and 13 bases at J, leaving 6 bases unmatched. CDR1 MGHRA and CDR2 YSYEKL come from the germline V gene. The CDR3 region is CASSHEREHQFF. As DNA, the CDR3 is TGCGCCAGCAGCCATGAGCGGGAACACCAGTTCTTC.

The chain uses TRBV5-1 and TRBJ2-1; D may correspond to TRBD1 or TRBD2 (5 bases each). From germline, CDR1 is SGHRS and CDR2 YFSETQ. The V end was cut by 4 bases, the J end by 0 bases, with 11 bases between. The CDR3 sequence is 15 residues long. Written as DNA, the CDR3 is TGCGCCAGCAGCCTGTCCGGGACCTCCTACAATGAGCAGTTCTTC. Residues: CASSLSGTSYNEQFF.

This clonotype was counted a few times. The chain carries TRBV20-1 and TRBJ2-3, with a possible D match to TRBD1 (6 bases). The V gene's germline CDR1 is DFQATT and CDR2 SNEGSKA (reference sequence). V lost 4 bases to trimming and J lost 0 bases, with 11 bases between them. CDR3 length: 14 residues. Written as DNA, the CDR3 is TGCAGTGCTATCAACAGGGCGAGCACAGATACGCAGTATTTT. This gives the protein CSAINRASTDTQYF.

This clonotype was observed a few times. A much more abundant neighbour one base away suggests this may be a read error. This sequence joins TRBV20-1 and TRBJ2-7; TRBD1 matches 10 bases. The DNA end lines up better with TRBJ2-5; the J call may be wrong. Germline V gives CDR1 DFQATT, CDR2 SNEGSKA (reference sequence). The CDR3 runs 13 residues. CDR3 protein: CRVLTGGRETQYF. In nucleotides, the CDR3 is TGCAGGGTCTTGACAGGGGGCAGGGAGACCCAGTACTTC.